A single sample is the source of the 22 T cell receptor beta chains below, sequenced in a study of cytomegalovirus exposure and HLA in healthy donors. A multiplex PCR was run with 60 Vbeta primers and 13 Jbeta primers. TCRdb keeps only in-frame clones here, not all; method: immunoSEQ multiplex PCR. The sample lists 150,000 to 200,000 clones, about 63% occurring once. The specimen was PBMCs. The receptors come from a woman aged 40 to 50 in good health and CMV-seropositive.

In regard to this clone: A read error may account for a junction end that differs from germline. The CDR3 loop reads CFTGTGDYGYTF. In nucleotides, the CDR3 is TGCTTCACCGGGACAGGGGACTATGGCTACACCTTC. The chain is built from TRBV28 and TRBJ1-2, with TRBD1 matching over 10 bases. CDR3 size: 12 residues. Per germline, CDR1 MDHEN and CDR2 SYDVKM.

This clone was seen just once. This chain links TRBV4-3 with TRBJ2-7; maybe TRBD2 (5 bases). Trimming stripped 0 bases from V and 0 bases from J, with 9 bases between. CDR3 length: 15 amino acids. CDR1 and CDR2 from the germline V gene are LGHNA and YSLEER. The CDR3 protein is CASSQDNGDSYEQYF. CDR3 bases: TGCGCCAGCAGCCAAGATAACGGGGACTCCTACGAGCAGTACTTC.

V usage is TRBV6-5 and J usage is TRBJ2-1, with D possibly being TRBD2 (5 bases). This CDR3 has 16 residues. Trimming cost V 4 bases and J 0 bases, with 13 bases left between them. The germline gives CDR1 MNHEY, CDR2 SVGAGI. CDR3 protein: CASSSVDSSSYNEQFF. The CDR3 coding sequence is TGTGCCAGCAGTTCCGTGGACTCAAGCTCCTACAATGAGCAGTTCTTC.

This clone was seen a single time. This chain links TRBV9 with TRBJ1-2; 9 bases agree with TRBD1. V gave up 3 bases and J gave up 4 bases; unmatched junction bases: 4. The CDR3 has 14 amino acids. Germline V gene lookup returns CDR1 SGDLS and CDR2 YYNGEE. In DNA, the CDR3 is TGTGCCAGCAGCGCCCAGGGACAGGGCTATGGCTACACCTTC. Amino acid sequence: CASSAQGQGYGYTF. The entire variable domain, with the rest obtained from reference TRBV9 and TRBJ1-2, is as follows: DSGVTQTPKHLITATGQRVTLRCSPRSGDLSVYWYQQSLDQGLQFLIQYYNGEERAKGNILERFSAQQFPDLHSELNLSSLELGDSALYFCASSAQGQGYGYTFGSGTRLTVV.

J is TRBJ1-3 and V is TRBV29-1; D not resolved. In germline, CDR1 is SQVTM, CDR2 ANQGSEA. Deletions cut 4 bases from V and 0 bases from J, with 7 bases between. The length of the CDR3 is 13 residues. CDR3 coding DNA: TGCAGCGTTGCCCGACTCTCTGGAAACACCATATATTTT. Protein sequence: CSVARLSGNTIYF.

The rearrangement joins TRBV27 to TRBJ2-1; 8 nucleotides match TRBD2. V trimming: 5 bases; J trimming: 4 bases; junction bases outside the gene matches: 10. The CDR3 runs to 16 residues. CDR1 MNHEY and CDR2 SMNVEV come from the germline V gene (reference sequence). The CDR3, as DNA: TGTGCCAGCAGTCCTTCTTGGCTAGCGGGTTACAATGAGCAGTTCTTC. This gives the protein CASSPSWLAGYNEQFF.

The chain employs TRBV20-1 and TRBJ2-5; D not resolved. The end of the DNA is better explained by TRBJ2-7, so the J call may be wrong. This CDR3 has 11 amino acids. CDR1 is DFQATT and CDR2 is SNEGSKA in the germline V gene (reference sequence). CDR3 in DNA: TGCAGTGTCATGAAACTCTACGAGCAGTACTTC. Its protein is CSVMKLYEQYF.

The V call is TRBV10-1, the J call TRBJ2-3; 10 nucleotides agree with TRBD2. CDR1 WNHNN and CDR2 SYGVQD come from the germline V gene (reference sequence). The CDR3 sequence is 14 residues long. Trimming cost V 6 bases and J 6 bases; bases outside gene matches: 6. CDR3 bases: TGCGCCAGCAGACAACTAGCGGGAATGGATACGCAGTATTTT. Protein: CASRQLAGMDTQYF.

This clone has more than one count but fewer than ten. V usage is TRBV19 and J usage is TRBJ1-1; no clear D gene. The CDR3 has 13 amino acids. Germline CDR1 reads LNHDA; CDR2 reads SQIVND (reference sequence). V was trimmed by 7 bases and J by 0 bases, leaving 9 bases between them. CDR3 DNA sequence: TGTGCCAGTAAAGTCCAGTTGAACACTGAAGCTTTCTTT. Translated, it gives CASKVQLNTEAFF.

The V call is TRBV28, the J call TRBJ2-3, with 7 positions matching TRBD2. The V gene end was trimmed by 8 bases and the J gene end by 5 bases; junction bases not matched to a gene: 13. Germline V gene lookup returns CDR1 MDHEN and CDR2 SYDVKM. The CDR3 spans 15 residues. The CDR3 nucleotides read TGTGCCAGCGGGTCTAGCGGAGGAGCGGTAGATACGCAGTATTTT. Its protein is CASGSSGGAVDTQYF.

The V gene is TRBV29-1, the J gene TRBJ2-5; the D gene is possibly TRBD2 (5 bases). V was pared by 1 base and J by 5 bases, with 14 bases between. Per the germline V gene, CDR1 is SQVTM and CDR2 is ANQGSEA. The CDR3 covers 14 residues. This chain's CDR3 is CSVEGPGRRETQYF. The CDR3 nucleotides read TGCAGCGTTGAAGGTCCGGGAAGAAGGGAGACCCAGTACTTC.

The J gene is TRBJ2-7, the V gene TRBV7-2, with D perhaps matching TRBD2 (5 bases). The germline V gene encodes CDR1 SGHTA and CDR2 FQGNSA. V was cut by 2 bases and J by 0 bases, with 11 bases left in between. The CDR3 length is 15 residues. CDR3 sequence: CASSLLVGSSYEQYF. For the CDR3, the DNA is TGTGCCAGCAGCTTACTGGTAGGGAGCTCCTACGAGCAGTACTTC.

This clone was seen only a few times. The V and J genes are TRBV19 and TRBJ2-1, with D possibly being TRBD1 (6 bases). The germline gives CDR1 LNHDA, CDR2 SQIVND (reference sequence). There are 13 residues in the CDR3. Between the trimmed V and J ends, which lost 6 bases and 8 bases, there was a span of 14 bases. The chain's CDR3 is CASRRSQGDEQFF. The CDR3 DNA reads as TGTGCCAGTAGACGTTCACAGGGAGATGAGCAGTTCTTC.

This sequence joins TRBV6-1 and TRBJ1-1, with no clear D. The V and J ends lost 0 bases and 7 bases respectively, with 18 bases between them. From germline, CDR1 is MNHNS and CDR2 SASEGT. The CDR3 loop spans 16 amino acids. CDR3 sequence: CASSEALAAERDEAFF. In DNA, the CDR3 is TGTGCCAGCAGTGAAGCGCTGGCAGCGGAGAGAGATGAAGCTTTCTTT.

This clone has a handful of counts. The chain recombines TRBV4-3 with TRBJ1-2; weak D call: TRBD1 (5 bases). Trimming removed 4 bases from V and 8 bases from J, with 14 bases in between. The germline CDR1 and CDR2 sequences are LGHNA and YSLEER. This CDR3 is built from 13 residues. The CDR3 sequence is CASSRTSVGGYTF. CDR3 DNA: TGCGCCAGCAGCCGGACATCCGTAGGAGGCTACACCTTC.

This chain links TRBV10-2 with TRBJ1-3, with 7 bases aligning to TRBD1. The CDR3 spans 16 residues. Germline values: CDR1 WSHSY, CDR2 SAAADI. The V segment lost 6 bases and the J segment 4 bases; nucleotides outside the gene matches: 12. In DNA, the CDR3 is TGCGCCAGCAGCGGCCGGGACAGTCATGAGGGAAACACCATATATTTT. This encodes CASSGRDSHEGNTIYF.

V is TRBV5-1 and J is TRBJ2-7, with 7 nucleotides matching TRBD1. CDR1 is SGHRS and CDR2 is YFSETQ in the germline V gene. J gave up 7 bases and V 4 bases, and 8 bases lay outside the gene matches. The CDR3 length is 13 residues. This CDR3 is CASSPTGNREQYF. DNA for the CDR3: TGCGCCAGCAGCCCGACAGGGAATAGAGAGCAGTACTTC.

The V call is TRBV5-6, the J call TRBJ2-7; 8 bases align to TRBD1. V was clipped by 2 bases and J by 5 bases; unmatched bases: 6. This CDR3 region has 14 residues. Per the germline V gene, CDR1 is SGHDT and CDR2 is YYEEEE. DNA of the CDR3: TGTGCCAGCAGCTTCTACGGACAGGGTAACGAGCAGTACTTC. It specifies CASSFYGQGNEQYF.

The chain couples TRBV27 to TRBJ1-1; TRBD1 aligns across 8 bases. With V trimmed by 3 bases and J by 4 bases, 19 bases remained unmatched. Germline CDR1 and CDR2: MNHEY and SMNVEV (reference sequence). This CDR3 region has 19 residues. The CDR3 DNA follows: TGTGCCAGCAGTTTGTTTGGAAACAGGGGGAGGGGACGAACCACTGAAGCTTTCTTT. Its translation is CASSLFGNRGRGRTTEAFF.

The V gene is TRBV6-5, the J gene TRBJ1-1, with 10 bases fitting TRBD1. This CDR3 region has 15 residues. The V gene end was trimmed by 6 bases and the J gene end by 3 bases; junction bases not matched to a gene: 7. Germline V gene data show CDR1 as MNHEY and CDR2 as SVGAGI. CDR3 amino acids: CASSLPGQGYTEAFF. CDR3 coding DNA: TGTGCCAGCAGCTTACCGGGACAGGGGTACACTGAAGCTTTCTTT.

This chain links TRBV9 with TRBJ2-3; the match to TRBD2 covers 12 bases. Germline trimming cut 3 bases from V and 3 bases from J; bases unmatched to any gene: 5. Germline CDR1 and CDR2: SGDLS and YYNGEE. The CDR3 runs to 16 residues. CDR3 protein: CASSALAGGPTDTQYF. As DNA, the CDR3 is TGTGCCAGCAGCGCACTAGCGGGGGGTCCAACAGATACGCAGTATTTT.

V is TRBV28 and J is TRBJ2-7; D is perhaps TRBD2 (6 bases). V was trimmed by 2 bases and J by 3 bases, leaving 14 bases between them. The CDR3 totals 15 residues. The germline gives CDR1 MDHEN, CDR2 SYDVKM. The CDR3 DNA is TGTGCCAGCAGTTTAGGCGGGGTACCACTCTACGAGCAGTACTTC. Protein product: CASSLGGVPLYEQYF.